The rows below give T cell receptor beta chains drawn from one sample of a study of T cells in Graves' hyperthyroidism and ophthalmopathy. One entry per CDR3 protein, called by TCRdb with MiXCR from the multiplex PCR reads. The sample consists of some 300,000 distinct CDR3 sequences, about an eighth of them appearing once. Material for sequencing was blood. All receptors come from a woman aged 25 to 39 with Graves' hyperthyroidism that later progressed to Graves' ophthalmopathy. Both conserved end residues are part of each CDR3.

v_gene,j_gene,CDR3aa
TRBV20-1,TRBJ2-1,CSATLDNEQFF
TRBV29-1,TRBJ1-2,CSVEDFGETYGYTF
TRBV11-2,TRBJ2-7,CASSLDMGQPKREQYF
TRBV11-2,TRBJ2-1,CASSQAGVKQFF
TRBV20-1,TRBJ2-5,CSVEEWETQYF
TRBV7-2,TRBJ2-1,CASSFLADSYNEQFF
TRBV4-1,TRBJ2-5,CASSQDTVWETQYF
TRBV5-1,TRBJ2-2,CASSDRGGAGELFF
TRBV6-2/TRBV6-3,TRBJ1-2,CASSYLGGPGGYTF
TRBV28,TRBJ2-1,CASNSAGASYNEQFF
TRBV7-2,TRBJ1-2,CASSYRQGLYGYTF
TRBV2,TRBJ2-7,CASKSSATSYEQYF
TRBV11-1,TRBJ2-2,CASSFRSGANTGELFF
TRBV30,TRBJ1-3,CAWTEGQPGNTIYF
TRBV10-3,TRBJ2-5,CAISGTSGRETQYF
TRBV6-2/TRBV6-3,TRBJ2-7,CASSIYRGQQYF
TRBV12-3/TRBV12-4,TRBJ2-5,CASRAGTSGMETQYF
TRBV15,TRBJ2-2,CATSSEFRNTGELFF
TRBV7-9,TRBJ1-2,CASTERQSNYGYTF
TRBV14,TRBJ2-5,CASSQDPAGETQYF
TRBV5-8,TRBJ2-5,CATRGDVGRETQYF
TRBV5-6,TRBJ2-1,CASGPQGLTTMQQFF
TRBV30,TRBJ2-7,CAWRQNYEQYF
TRBV7-6,TRBJ2-4,CASSDMGAGMENIQYF
TRBV5-4,TRBJ2-7,CASSLEVTGYYEQYF
TRBV6-1,TRBJ2-1,CASSPDVGWFF
TRBV20-1,TRBJ1-6,CSANGGSSYNSPLHF
TRBV6-1,TRBJ2-7,CASSFEGQGQDEQYF
TRBV6-1,TRBJ1-6,CASSPRGETSPLHF
TRBV5-6,TRBJ2-7,CASSLDGGSPTYEQYF
TRBV25-1,TRBJ1-2,CASSETVLGGYTF
TRBV27,TRBJ2-7,CASNSIDTTGSYEQYF
TRBV20-1,TRBJ2-3,CSARPGQLLTDTQYF
TRBV6-2/TRBV6-3,TRBJ2-3,CASSYVGDWAADTQYF
TRBV6-2/TRBV6-3,TRBJ2-3,CASRLQGGGDTQYF
TRBV6-2/TRBV6-3,TRBJ1-5,CASTPTGGSNQPQHF
TRBV4-1,TRBJ2-1,CASSPVVIATNYYNEQFF
TRBV7-8,TRBJ1-6,CASSPTTTLMRQGGNSPLHF